This TCR beta chain was observed in a study of blood T cells in healthy people across ages. The V gene's germline CDR1 is SNHLY and CDR2 FYNNEI. CDR3 length: 14 residues. The V and J ends lost 0 bases and 9 bases respectively, with 12 bases between them. Details on this clonotype: The antigen remains unidentified.

Findings of the study overall: Leaving the PBMCs unsorted stopped any conclusive comparison of naive versus antigen-experienced cells.

A J-beta primer mix and a sample-barcoded 5' primer were used in a second PCR of roughly 6 to 11 cycles. Every cDNA molecule bore a tag from a template-switch adaptor containing 12 random nucleotides. A single record per CDR3 protein comes from TCRdb applying MiXCR to the 5' RACE reads. This table holds some 1.4 million distinct CDR3 sequences, 40% to 50% found once. Sequenced input: blood. The genes are TRBV2 and TRBJ2-1; D possibly matches TRBD1 or TRBD2 (5 bases each). This receptor was identified in a woman under 30 in good health. This CDR3 reads CASSEAEGRPEQFF. Here the CDR3 DNA reads TGTGCCAGCAGTGAAGCTGAGGGACGACCTGAGCAGTTCTTC.